The clone carrying this T cell receptor beta chain came up many times. Its antigen is as yet unknown. This sample is part of a study of CD8+CD57+ T cells in acquired aplastic anemia. At the level of the study: The average for DNA from sorted CD4+ and CD8+ cells was approximately 3.2 ug.

Study-wide points: Around 30 sequences, all CD8+ CDR3, were shared between patients and controls.

The CDR3 runs to 15 residues. Trimming left V 6 bases short and J 3 bases short, with 17 bases between. Germline V lookup: CDR1 MNHEY, CDR2 SVGAGI. The patients chosen for sequencing had shown expansion of CD8+CD57+ cells (detected by flow cytometry). The cohort consisted entirely of patients having severe acquired aplastic anemia. Profiling of TCR beta VDJ combinations and CDR3 sequences used genomic DNA as template. TCRdb independently ran MiXCR on the reads; one entry per CDR3 protein. Seen here are about 180,000 distinct CDR3 sequences, under 50% observed once, and the top ten hold about 1.8%. The receptor was derived from a human donor with aplastic anemia. V is TRBV6-5 and J is TRBJ1-2; unclear D gene. The sample comprised sorted CD4+, CD8+, or CD8+CD57+ T cells (not recorded which) from PBMCs. CDR3 nucleotide sequence: TGTGCCAGCAGCTACCTGGGGTTCGGGGACTATGGCTACACCTTC. The encoded protein is CASSYLGFGDYGYTF.